A selection of T cell receptor beta chains follows, all from one sample in a study of cytomegalovirus exposure and HLA in healthy donors. The table came from immunoSEQ multiplex PCR; TCRdb's copy has only in-frame clones and leaves some out. The sample carries about 190,000 clones, around four fifths recorded once. Sequenced material: PBMCs. The receptor set was obtained from a woman under 30 in good health and CMV-seronegative. Each CDR3 is given with its conserved first and last residue. The D gene is left open where the match is weak. Clone size is given for some rows only: seen once, a few or many times, or a class if the clone is expanded.

>TRBJ2-2|TRBD1|TRBV5-4|NA
TGTGCCAGCAGCCCGGGACAGGGGTTGACCGGGGAGCTGTTTTTT
CASSPGQGLTGELFF
>TRBJ2-3|TRBD1|TRBV18|NA
TGTGCCAGCTCACCACCGGTGACAGGGGCAGGGGCAGATACGCAGTATTTT
CASSPPVTGAGADTQYF
>TRBJ1-4|NA|TRBV28|NA
TGTGCCAGCAGCCTCGACGGGGTACCTAATGAAAAACTGTTTTTT
CASSLDGVPNEKLFF
>TRBJ1-1|NA|TRBV28|NA
TGTGCCAGCAGTTACCCCAGCGGTAACGCTGAAGCTTTCTTT
CASSYPSGNAEAFF
>TRBJ1-2|TRBD1|TRBV30|NA
TGTGCCTGGAGTCGGGGGGACAGGTTGCTCCTTTATGGCTACACCTTC
CAWSRGDRLLLYGYTF
>TRBJ1-5|NA|TRBV5-1|few
TGCGCCAGCAGTAGGAGCACCGGCGGACAGCCCCAGCATTTT
CASSRSTGGQPQHF
>TRBJ1-4|NA|TRBV6-6|few
TGTGCCAGCAGTTACAAAGGACTATCTAATGAAAAACTGTTTTTT
CASSYKGLSNEKLFF
>TRBJ1-3|NA|TRBV5-5|NA
TGTGCCAGCAGCTTGGCCAGGGTAGATGGAAACACCATATATTTT
CASSLARVDGNTIYF
>TRBJ2-1|TRBD2|TRBV4-1|NA
TGCGCCAGCAGCCATACCCCTAGCGGGGGGGCCAACAATGAGCAGTTCTTC
CASSHTPSGGANNEQFF
>TRBJ2-3|TRBD2|TRBV2|NA
TGTGCCAGCTCTCCGGGACTAGCATCAGATACGCAGTATTTT
CASSPGLASDTQYF
>TRBJ1-5|TRBD1|TRBV7-8|NA
TGTGCCAGCAGCTCGCAGGTCCCCTACAGGGGGCGTGTGGGCAATCAGCCCCAGCATTTT
CASSSQVPYRGRVGNQPQHF
>TRBJ2-7|TRBD2|TRBV6-1|NA
TGTGCCAGCAGTGACGCGGGGGGTGTTACCTACGAGCAGTACTTC
CASSDAGGVTYEQYF
>TRBJ2-5|TRBD2|TRBV6-1|NA
TGTGCCAGCAGGGGCGGGGCGGGGGGGCCAGAGACCCAGTACTTC
CASRGGAGGPETQYF
>TRBJ2-1|TRBD2|TRBV27|NA
TGTGCCAGCAGTGGGCTAGCGGGATATAATGAGCAGTTCTTC
CASSGLAGYNEQFF
>TRBJ2-3|TRBD2|TRBV7-6|NA
TGTGCCAGCAGCTGGGGCGGGAGGCTTAGCACAGATACGCAGTATTTT
CASSWGGRLSTDTQYF
>TRBJ2-1|TRBD2|TRBV7-9|NA
TGTGCCAGCAGCTTTGGGACTAGCAGTCCCTACAATGAGCAGTTCTTC
CASSFGTSSPYNEQFF
>TRBJ2-7|NA|TRBV10-1|NA
TGCGCCCAAAAAACACAGGGTTCCCCTTACGAGCAGTACTTC
CAQKTQGSPYEQYF
>TRBJ1-3|TRBD1|TRBV6-1|NA
TGTGCCAGCAGTGATGGGGGACAGGGAAACACCATATATTTT
CASSDGGQGNTIYF
>TRBJ2-2|TRBD1|TRBV28|NA
TGTGCCAGCAGGGACAGGAGATTACTTTTCACCGGGGAGCTGTTTTTT
CASRDRRLLFTGELFF
>TRBJ1-4|NA|TRBV7-9|NA
TGTGCCGGCAGCCCTCTCATTCGGGGAAGGAATGAAAAACTGTTTTTT
CAGSPLIRGRNEKLFF
>TRBJ1-2|TRBD1|TRBV28|few
TGTGCCAGCAGTTCGACAGGGCCCTATGGCTACACCTTC
CASSSTGPYGYTF
>TRBJ2-1|TRBD2|TRBV5-8|NA
TGTGCCAGCAGCTTGGCCAAAACTAGCGCGGTTTCCAATGAGCAGTTCTTC
CASSLAKTSAVSNEQFF
>TRBJ1-5|TRBD1|TRBV5-1|NA
TGCGCCAGCAGCTTGTGGACAGGAAATCAGCCCCAGCATTTT
CASSLWTGNQPQHF
>TRBJ1-1|NA|TRBV18|NA
TGTGCCAGCTCACTGATACCAGGGTTAAGGAACACTGAAGCTTTCTTT
CASSLIPGLRNTEAFF
>TRBJ1-1|NA|TRBV5-4|NA
TGTGCCAGCAGCTTGCAGATATCTCCCTCCGGGACTGAAGCTTTCTTT
CASSLQISPSGTEAFF
>TRBJ1-3|NA|TRBV30|NA
TGTGCCTGGCTGGACGGGGACTCTGGAAACACCATATATTTT
CAWLDGDSGNTIYF
>TRBJ2-3|NA|TRBV13|NA
TGTGCCAGCAGCTCATTGGCGCGGACAGATACGCAGTATTTT
CASSSLARTDTQYF
>TRBJ2-7|TRBD1|TRBV6-1|NA
TGTGCCAGCAGTGAATTAGACAGGGGCTACGAGCAGTACTTC
CASSELDRGYEQYF
>TRBJ2-3|TRBD1|TRBV18|NA
TGTGCCACCCGTTTGACAGGGGGTTCGACAGATACGCAGTATTTT
CATRLTGGSTDTQYF
>TRBJ2-3|TRBD2|TRBV30|NA
TGTGCCTGGAGCGGACGAGCGGGAGGGCCAGATACGCAGTATTTT
CAWSGRAGGPDTQYF
>TRBJ2-1|TRBD2|TRBV7-9|NA
TGTGCCAGCAGCTCCCCCCAGCGGGGGCTACACAATGAGCAGTTCTTC
CASSSPQRGLHNEQFF
>TRBJ1-1|TRBD1|TRBV6-5|NA
TGTGCCAGCAGTACCCTAGGGACAGACACTGAAGCTTTCTTT
CASSTLGTDTEAFF
>TRBJ1-4|TRBD1|TRBV2|NA
TGTGCCAGCTCAGGGGGCACTAATGAAAAACTGTTTTTT
CASSGGTNEKLFF
>TRBJ1-5|NA|TRBV10-3|NA
TGTGCCATCAGTGAGTATGGAGGGGGCAATCAGCCCCAGCATTTT
CAISEYGGGNQPQHF
>TRBJ2-2|NA|TRBV6-1|NA
TGTGCCAGCAGTGATTCTCGTCCGCGCGCCGGGGAGCTGTTTTTT
CASSDSRPRAGELFF
>TRBJ1-5|NA|TRBV6-5|NA
TGTGCCAGCAGTTACTCGATCTTCGGGTTGGATCAGCCCCAGCATTTT
CASSYSIFGLDQPQHF
>TRBJ2-2|TRBD1|TRBV9|NA
TGTGCCAGCAGCGTAGAGGACAGGTTAACCGGGGAGCTGTTTTTT
CASSVEDRLTGELFF
>TRBJ2-7|TRBD2|TRBV27|NA
TGTGCCAGCAGTTTACGCCCGGGACTAGCGGAATACGAGCAGTACTTC
CASSLRPGLAEYEQYF
>TRBJ2-2|TRBD2|TRBV5-1|NA
TGCGCCAGCAGCTTAGCTAGCGGGAACACCGGGGAGCTGTTTTTT
CASSLASGNTGELFF
>TRBJ1-5|NA|TRBV15|NA
TGTGCCACCAGCCGACGCCCCGAAGGGGTTCAGCCCCAGCATTTT
CATSRRPEGVQPQHF
>TRBJ1-1|TRBD1|TRBV6-5|few
TGTGCCAGCAGTTCGGACAGGGGAATGAACACTGAAGCTTTCTTT
CASSSDRGMNTEAFF
>TRBJ1-5|TRBD1|TRBV2|NA
TGTGCCAGCAGGACAGGGGGGCATCAGCCCCAGCATTTT
CASRTGGHQPQHF
>TRBJ1-6|NA|TRBV18|NA
TGTGCCAGCTCACTTTCTAGGAGTGTATCGGATTCACCCCTCCACTTT
CASSLSRSVSDSPLHF
>TRBJ2-5|NA|TRBV19|NA
TGTGCCAGTAGTATAGGGCGTCAGGGGGGCCAAGAGACCCAGTACTTC
CASSIGRQGGQETQYF
>TRBJ1-5|NA|TRBV7-9|NA
TGTGCCAGCAGCTTAGAGGGAGACTTCCAGCATTTT
CASSLEGDFQHF
>TRBJ2-1|TRBD2|TRBV7-3|NA
TGTGCCAGCAGCCCCTCACTAGCGGGGAGCAATGAGCAGTTCTTC
CASSPSLAGSNEQFF
>TRBJ2-5|TRBD2|TRBV9|NA
TGTGCCAGCAGCGTAGATACCGGCGGGGGAACACAAGAGACCCAGTACTTC
CASSVDTGGGTQETQYF
>TRBJ2-1|TRBD2|TRBV7-9|NA
TGTGCCGCAGGACTAGCGGGAGATCTCGACAATGAGCAGTTCTTC
CAAGLAGDLDNEQFF
>TRBJ1-1|TRBD1|TRBV7-2|NA
TGTGCCAGCAGCTTAACAGGGGTAAGGAGCACTGAAGCTTTCTTT
CASSLTGVRSTEAFF
>TRBJ2-7|TRBD2|TRBV14|once
TGTGCCAGCAGCCCGACTAGCGGGAGGGGATACGAGCAGTACTTC
CASSPTSGRGYEQYF
>TRBJ1-1|NA|TRBV9|NA
TGTGCCAGCAGCGTAGAAGCGGGGTGGGGAACTGAAGCTTTCTTT
CASSVEAGWGTEAFF
>TRBJ2-5|NA|TRBV7-2|few
TGTGCCAGCAGCTTGATGTCAGAAAGAGAGACCCAGTACTTC
CASSLMSERETQYF
>TRBJ1-1|TRBD1|TRBV6-5|NA
TGTGCCAGCAGCCACCTTTCAGGGGGTACTGAAGCTTTCTTT
CASSHLSGGTEAFF